The 24 T cell receptor beta chains listed next were all sequenced from one sample in a study of blood T cell repertoires in COVID-19. Generated by immunoSEQ multiplex PCR, the TCRdb table keeps only in-frame clones and is missing some. Here the sample spans about 62,000 clones, roughly 90% being singletons. Sequencing was performed on peripheral blood. The receptors stem from a woman aged 80 or older with acute or convalescent COVID-19.

The gene calls are TRBV19 and TRBJ1-1, with D tentatively TRBD1 (5 bases). The V end lost 6 bases, the J end lost 6 bases, and 14 bases lay between the germline ends. Germline values: CDR1 LNHDA, CDR2 SQIVND (reference sequence). The CDR3 consists of 13 residues. The CDR3 sequence is CASSSPGGAEAFF. The CDR3 nucleotides are TGTGCCAGTAGCTCCCCTGGAGGGGCTGAAGCTTTCTTT.

This rearrangement joins TRBV10-3 to TRBJ1-4; 9 bases are a match to TRBD1. The junction had 7 bases not matched to a gene; V was cut back by 10 bases and J by 7 bases. Per the germline V gene, CDR1 is ENHRY and CDR2 is SYGVKD. CDR3 size: 13 residues. The CDR3 nucleotides read TGTGCCACCTGGGACAGGGTTACTGAAAAACTGTTTTTT. Translating gives CATWDRVTEKLFF.

This clone came up a few times. The J gene is TRBJ2-2, the V gene TRBV7-3; D may be TRBD1 (6 bases). V was trimmed by 2 bases and J by 3 bases, leaving 13 bases between them. The CDR3 runs 16 residues. In germline, CDR1 is SGHTA, CDR2 FQGTGA. In DNA, the CDR3 is TGTGCCAGCAGCTTAGAATCAGGGGATTACACCGGGGAGCTGTTTTTT. This translates into CASSLESGDYTGELFF.

The chain has TRBV5-4 and TRBJ2-7; TRBD2 matches 8 bases. The J segment lost 4 bases and the V segment lost 4 bases, leaving 4 bases of the junction unmatched. The CDR3 has 13 amino acids. Per the germline V gene, CDR1 is SGHNT and CDR2 is YYREEE (reference sequence). The CDR3 region is CASSRGGGYEQYF. The CDR3 region has the DNA TGTGCCAGCAGCCGGGGGGGTGGGTACGAGCAGTACTTC. The full variable domain, rest sourced from reference TRBV5-4 and TRBJ2-7, is ETGVTQSPTHLIKTRGQQVTLRCSSQSGHNTVSWYQQALGQGPQFIFQYYREEENGRGNFPPRFSGLQFPNYSSELNVNALELDDSALYLCASSRGGGYEQYFGPGTRLTVT.

The chain joins TRBV2 to TRBJ1-2; a weak D match, TRBD1 (5 bases). The germline V gene encodes CDR1 SNHLY and CDR2 FYNNEI. V dropped 3 bases and J dropped 7 bases, with 15 bases sitting between them. The CDR3 runs to 14 residues. This CDR3 is CASSDIGRVTGYTF. In DNA form, the CDR3 reads TGTGCCAGCAGTGACATAGGCAGGGTCACTGGCTACACCTTC.

This sequence joins TRBV11-2 and TRBJ2-1; 9 bases fit TRBD2. Germline loops: CDR1 SGHAT, CDR2 FQNNGV. J lost 8 bases, V lost 1 base, and 12 bases had no gene match. The CDR3 length is 17 residues. Here the CDR3 reads CASSLAAPLGGRDEQFF. The CDR3 DNA sequence: TGTGCCAGCAGCTTAGCTGCTCCTCTGGGCGGGAGGGATGAGCAGTTCTTC. Complete variable domain (other parts from reference TRBV11-2 and TRBJ2-1): EAGVAQSPRYKIIEKRQSVAFWCNPISGHATLYWYQQILGQGPKLLIQFQNNGVVDDSQLPKDRFSAERLKGVDSTLKIQPAKLEDSAVYLCASSLAAPLGGRDEQFFGPGTRLTVL.

The chain joins TRBV6-5 to TRBJ1-5; possibly TRBD1 for D (5 bases). CDR3 size: 13 residues. The germline V gene encodes CDR1 MNHEY and CDR2 SVGAGI. V lost 8 bases, J lost 5 bases, and 13 bases lay in between. The DNA for the CDR3 is TGTGCCAGCCAGGACATCCTCGATCAGCCCCAGCATTTT. The encoded protein is CASQDILDQPQHF.

CDR3 DNA sequence: TGTGCCAGCAGCGCCAGGGTGACTAATGAAAAACTGTTTTTT. It specifies CASSARVTNEKLFF. This chain uses TRBV2 with TRBJ1-4; tentative D call: TRBD1 (5 bases). The CDR3 contains 14 residues. Germline CDR1 and CDR2: SNHLY and FYNNEI. Trimming shortened V by 6 bases and J by 2 bases, and 10 bases separated the two germline ends.

The chain uses TRBV10-3 and TRBJ1-1; 10 bases map to TRBD1. The CDR3 has 17 amino acids. CDR1 ENHRY and CDR2 SYGVKD come from the germline V gene. V trimming: 8 bases; J trimming: 0 bases; junction bases outside the gene matches: 12. The CDR3: CAIGGPGQGHMNTEAFF. In DNA form, the CDR3 reads TGTGCCATCGGGGGACCGGGACAGGGGCATATGAACACTGAAGCTTTCTTT.

The CDR3 loop is CASSLSAGTASNYGYTF. For the CDR3, the DNA is TGTGCCAGCAGCTTATCGGCGGGTACAGCCTCTAACTATGGCTACACCTTC. The J gene is TRBJ1-2, the V gene TRBV7-3; the D is unclear. Germline V gene data show CDR1 as SGHTA and CDR2 as FQGTGA. The CDR3 contains 17 residues. Trimming removed 2 bases at V and 0 bases at J, with 16 bases between.

The gene calls are TRBV5-1 and TRBJ1-1; perhaps TRBD1 as D (6 bases). Trimming left V 3 bases short and J 1 base short, with 13 bases between. This CDR3 region has 15 residues. CDR1 and CDR2 from the germline V gene are SGHRS and YFSETQ. CDR3 nucleotides: TGCGCCAGCAGCTGGGGGCCGGGTACGAACACTGAAGCTTTCTTT. The encoded protein is CASSWGPGTNTEAFF. The full variable domain, completed using reference TRBV5-1 and TRBJ1-1, is KAGVTQTPRYLIKTRGQQVTLSCSPISGHRSVSWYQQTPGQGLQFLFEYFSETQRNKGNFPGRFSGRQFSNSRSEMNVSTLELGDSALYLCASSWGPGTNTEAFFGQGTRLTVV.

This clone was picked up one time. CDR3 residues: CASSTKERGNQPQHF. In DNA, the CDR3 is TGTGCCAGTAGTACGAAAGAGAGGGGCAATCAGCCCCAGCATTTT. The chain recombines TRBV19 with TRBJ1-5; no firm D call. Germline V gene lookup returns CDR1 LNHDA and CDR2 SQIVND (reference sequence). The length of the CDR3 is 15 residues. Trimming shortened V by 4 bases and J by 2 bases, and 12 bases separated the two germline ends.

The chain joins TRBV11-3 to TRBJ2-1, with 8 bases aligning to TRBD2. In germline, CDR1 is SGHNT, CDR2 YENEEA. The V segment lost 1 base and the J segment 2 bases; nucleotides outside the gene matches: 10. The CDR3 covers 18 residues. The CDR3: CASSLAMGTGRAYNEQFF. In DNA, the CDR3 is TGTGCCAGCAGCTTAGCAATGGGCACCGGGAGGGCCTACAATGAGCAGTTCTTC.

This chain connects TRBV6-5 to TRBJ2-2, with 8 nucleotides matching TRBD2. The germline CDR1 and CDR2 sequences are MNHEY and SVGAGI. The CDR3 has 15 residues. The V segment lost 7 bases and the J segment 2 bases; nucleotides outside the gene matches: 6. The CDR3 loop is CASKLAGKNTGELFF. The CDR3, as DNA: TGTGCCAGCAAGTTAGCGGGGAAAAACACCGGGGAGCTGTTTTTT.

The chain couples TRBV30 to TRBJ1-6; D is unresolved. V was shortened by 5 bases and J by 7 bases, with 12 bases between the two germline ends. The CDR3 length is 13 residues. Germline-derived CDR1 and CDR2 are GTSNPN and SVGIG (reference sequence). The CDR3 DNA reads TGTGCCTGGCTGCGGAGGGAAAATTCACCCCTCCACTTT. Protein sequence: CAWLRRENSPLHF.

The rearrangement joins TRBV18 to TRBJ2-1, with 10 bases lining up with TRBD2. V lost 6 bases and J lost 9; bases outside the gene matches: 17. CDR1 KGHSH and CDR2 LQKENI come from the germline V gene. The CDR3 extends over 17 amino acids. The DNA of the CDR3 is TGTGCCAGCTCGCCCAGGGGGAGGGGACTAGCGATTGGTGAGCAGTTCTTC. This sequence encodes CASSPRGRGLAIGEQFF.

The genes are TRBV7-3 and TRBJ2-3, with TRBD2 matching over 7 bases. The CDR3 loop spans 16 amino acids. The J segment lost 2 bases and the V segment lost 4 bases, leaving 9 bases of the junction unmatched. CDR1 is SGHTA and CDR2 is FQGTGA in the germline V gene. Written as DNA, the CDR3 is TGTGCCAGCAGCTCCGGATCTAGCGGTCTCACAGATACGCAGTATTTT. Protein: CASSSGSSGLTDTQYF.

The chain carries TRBV30 and TRBJ1-1; TRBD1 aligns across 9 bases. The CDR3 has 15 amino acids. CDR1 and CDR2 (germline): GTSNPN, SVGIG (reference sequence). The J segment lost 5 bases and the V segment lost 1 base, leaving 8 bases of the junction unmatched. DNA of the CDR3: TGTGCCTGGAGTGCACTAAGACAGGGGGGTACTGAAGCTTTCTTT. Its protein product is CAWSALRQGGTEAFF.

V is TRBV3-1 (or the pseudogene TRBV3-2) and J is TRBJ2-1; 7 bases match TRBD2. CDR1 and CDR2 (germline): LGHDT, YNNKEL (reference sequence). The CDR3 has 12 amino acids. The junction had 7 bases not matched to a gene; V was cut back by 4 bases and J by 13 bases. The CDR3 spells CASSPTTSLQFF. CDR3 DNA sequence: TGTGCCAGCAGCCCGACGACTAGCCTCCAGTTCTTC.

The CDR3 DNA follows: TGTGCCAGCAGCCAAGAGGGGGGTTTATACATGGGAGGCTACACCTTC. Translation gives CASSQEGGLYMGGYTF. The chain uses TRBV4-2 and TRBJ1-2, with a tentative D call TRBD1 (5 bases). Germline V CDR1 and CDR2: LGHNA, YNFKEQ. The CDR3 loop spans 16 amino acids. V lost 0 bases to trimming and J lost 8 bases, with 19 bases between them.

This clone was seen more than once but under ten times. The chain links TRBV12-3 or TRBV12-4 to TRBJ1-2, with D unclear. V lost 3 bases and J lost 5, with 10 bases in between. The CDR3 is 13 residues long. The CDR3 DNA is TGTGCCAGCAGTTTGCGTCGCCTTTATGGCTACACCTTC. Amino acids: CASSLRRLYGYTF.

V and J are TRBV7-3 and TRBJ2-1; D is undetermined. V was pared by 5 bases and J by 2 bases, with 13 bases between. CDR3 length: 15 residues. Germline CDR1 and CDR2: SGHTA and FQGTGA. In DNA form, the CDR3 reads TGTGCCAGCAGCCCTTCGCGGAGCCCCTACAATGAGCAGTTCTTC. Translation: CASSPSRSPYNEQFF.

The chain combines TRBV5-1 with TRBJ1-3; TRBD1 might be the D (5 bases). V lost 0 bases and J 1 base, leaving 11 bases between the germline ends. CDR3 length: 16 amino acids. CDR1 is SGHRS, CDR2 YFSETQ, per germline. This chain's CDR3 is CASSLAGGSSGNTIYF. The CDR3 nucleotides read TGCGCCAGCAGCTTGGCGGGGGGATCTTCTGGAAACACCATATATTTT.

This chain links TRBV2 with TRBJ1-6; D is uncertain. Per the germline V gene, CDR1 is SNHLY and CDR2 is FYNNEI. The ends were cut back, 11 bases at V and 8 bases at J, with 16 bases in the middle. The length of the CDR3 is 13 residues. The CDR3 DNA follows: TGTGCCTGCCTTACAGAGACATATTCACCCCTCCACTTT. Translation: CACLTETYSPLHF.